This T cell receptor beta chain was sequenced in a study of OX40 agonist ivuxolimab in advanced cancers. At the level of the whole study: Ivuxolimab was a fully human IgG2 agonistic monoclonal antibody targeting the costimulatory receptor OX40 (CD134). The paper describes the monotherapy dose-escalation part (N of about 47 patients) of the phase I trial of ivuxolimab. In the dose-escalation cohort, more than 75% of patients were male, and the mean age was approximately 55 years, with a range of 23 to 79. Prior anti-PD-1, anti-PD-L1 or anti-CTLA-4 therapy was permitted, and checkpoint inhibitors had been received by less than 45% of dose-escalation patients. The purpose of peripheral TCRbeta sequencing was to test whether ivuxolimab changed TCR sequence diversity and led to clonal T-cell expansion. Of the approximately 54 dose-escalation patients, hepatocellular carcinoma was present in approximately 20, melanoma in roughly 15, renal cell carcinoma in 9 and head and neck cancer in 9. Intravenous ivuxolimab was administered to patients every 2 weeks at six dose levels: 0.01, 0.1, 0.3, 1.5, 3 and 10 mg/kg. Partial responses occurred in three dose-escalation patients, of whom one had hepatocellular carcinoma and two had cutaneous melanoma.

To sequence the TCRbeta CDR3 region, genomic DNA was isolated from the sorted cells. The immunoSEQ Assay was used for sequencing of TCRbeta CDR3 regions. TCRdb obtained this table from immuneACCESS and retained in-frame rearrangements with V and J assigned. These tables miss some clones; where compared with another copy, unresolved V genes account for less than half of the shortfall, and the remainder is unexplained. Across this sample there are tens of thousands of clones, with 85% to 90% seen only once. The top ten constitute 1.5% to 2% of the sample. In regard to this clone: Its antigen is unknown. Qualities for individual bases were not recorded, and no much larger clone is one base off.

V loses 8 bases at its end and J loses 3 bases; junction bases beyond the gene matches: 10. Including the terminal cysteine and phenylalanine, the CDR3 comprises 15 residues. Only the CDR3 portion is preserved as DNA: 45 bases, with reading frame beginning at the first base. CDR1 and CDR2 (MNHEY, SMNVEV) derive from the germline V gene (reference sequence). The paper's findings and limits, for the study overall: At doses of 0.1 to 3.0 mg/kg, clonal expansion of both CD4+ and CD8+ T cells in blood was seen between baseline and week 6. In the 0.1-3.0 mg/kg groups, partial responders were among the patients with the lowest normalized peripheral clonal expansion, particularly in CD8+ T cells. On average, CD8+ T cells showed more expanded clones than CD4+ T cells after ivuxolimab. Low levels of normalized T-cell clonal expansion were also seen in some nonresponding patients. The antigen specificity of the peripheral T cells that underwent clonal expansion was not determined.

Patients with autoimmune disease history or receiving systemic immunosuppression were excluded from the trial. Peripheral blood for TCR sequencing was collected from all dose cohorts at baseline, on cycle 4 day 1, and on cycle 7 day 1. Samples came from an open-label, multicenter, first-in-human phase I dose-escalation trial of ivuxolimab. The trial enrolled adults with locally advanced or metastatic head and neck squamous cell, hepatocellular, melanoma or renal cell carcinoma. Before TCR sequencing, CD4+ and CD8+ T cells were separately sorted from peripheral blood. This TCR came from an adult with an advanced solid tumor such as melanoma, head and neck, liver or kidney cancer. Sequences were derived from CD4+ or CD8+ T cells sorted from blood, sampled in a trial of the OX40 agonist ivuxolimab. The V gene is TRBV27 and the J gene is TRBJ2-7; 10 bases in the junction line up with TRBD2. CDR3 protein: CASWMMASGSYEQYF. The DNA is TGTGCCAGCTGGATGATGGCTAGCGGGAGCTACGAGCAGTACTTC.